The following is a TCR beta chain sequence with its context. Its specificity is unknown. Treatment in this sample: 15 to 20 received Ad26.COV2.S at low or high dose, single or two shots; roughly 5 received placebo; per-sample allocation not given. Sampling happened 63 days after the first vaccine or placebo injection. Assay used: immunoSEQ multiplex PCR; TCRdb lists only in-frame clones, some missing. The table includes about 350,000 clones, roughly 90% detected once. The data belong to a study of Ad26.COV2.S vaccination and SARS-CoV-2 variants. Across the study: By the intramuscular route, Ad26.COV2.S was given once, or twice 56 days apart. Notes on the study in general: Compared with placebo recipients, vaccine recipients had higher spike-specific TCR breadth. Vaccine and placebo recipients had similar non-spike TCR breadth.

V lost 4 bases, J lost 11 bases, and 5 bases lay in between. CDR1 is LGHNA and CDR2 is YSLEER in the germline V gene. This CDR3 is built from 9 residues. The chain combines TRBV4-3 with TRBJ1-2, with no clear D. The clonotype comes from a person aged 18 to 59 who received the Ad26.COV2.S COVID-19 vaccine or a placebo. This specimen consisted of peripheral blood, obtained in a trial of Ad26.COV2.S vaccine versus placebo. This chain's CDR3 is CASSLTYTF. CDR3 in DNA: TGCGCCAGCAGCCTAACATACACCTTC.